Following are 2 T cell receptor beta chains from one sample sequenced in a study of PD-L1 blockade in urothelial cancer. Assay: immunoSEQ multiplex PCR; the TCRdb copy retains only in-frame clones and omits some. This table holds some 76,000 clones, 85% to 90% found once. Sequences were derived from PBMCs, sampled around atezolizumab (anti-PD-L1) treatment. The receptors were gathered from a man in his 60s with urothelial cancer.

Only one count was recorded for this clone. V gene TRBV5-1 combines with J gene TRBJ2-3, with a tentative D call TRBD2 (5 bases). The CDR3 is 16 amino acids. From germline, CDR1 is SGHRS and CDR2 YFSETQ. V lost 4 bases to trimming and J lost 0 bases, with 15 bases between them. The CDR3 coding sequence is TGCGCCAGCAGCGGAGGAGACCTTGGTAGCACAGATACGCAGTATTTT. Its translation: CASSGGDLGSTDTQYF.

The V and J genes are TRBV28 and TRBJ1-5; a weak D match, TRBD1 (5 bases). Trimming took 6 bases from V and 11 from J, leaving 23 bases between them. Germline V gives CDR1 MDHEN, CDR2 SYDVKM. The CDR3 loop spans 15 amino acids. The CDR3 protein is CASSPVRVGGGTQHF. As DNA, the CDR3 is TGTGCCAGCAGCCCCGTTCGGGTCGGGGGGGGGACCCAGCATTTT.